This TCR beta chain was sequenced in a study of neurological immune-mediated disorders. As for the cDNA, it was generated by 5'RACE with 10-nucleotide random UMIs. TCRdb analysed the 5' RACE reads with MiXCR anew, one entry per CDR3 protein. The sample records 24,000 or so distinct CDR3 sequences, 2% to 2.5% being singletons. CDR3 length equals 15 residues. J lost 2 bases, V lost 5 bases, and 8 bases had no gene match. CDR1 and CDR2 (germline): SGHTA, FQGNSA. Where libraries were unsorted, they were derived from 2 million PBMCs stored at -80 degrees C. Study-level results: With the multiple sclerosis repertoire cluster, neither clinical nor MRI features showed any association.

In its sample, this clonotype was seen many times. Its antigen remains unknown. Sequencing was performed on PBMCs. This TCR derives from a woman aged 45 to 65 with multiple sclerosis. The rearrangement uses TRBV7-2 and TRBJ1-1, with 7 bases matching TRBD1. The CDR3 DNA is TGTGCCAGCAGCCCTAGGGACAGACAAAACACTGAAGCTTTCTTT. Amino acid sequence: CASSPRDRQNTEAFF. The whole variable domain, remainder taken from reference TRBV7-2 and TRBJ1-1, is GAGVSQSPSNKVTEKGKDVELRCDPISGHTALYWYRQSLGQGLEFLIYFQGNSAPDKSGLPSDRFSAERTGGSVSTLTIQRTQQEDSAVYLCASSPRDRQNTEAFFGQGTRLTVV.